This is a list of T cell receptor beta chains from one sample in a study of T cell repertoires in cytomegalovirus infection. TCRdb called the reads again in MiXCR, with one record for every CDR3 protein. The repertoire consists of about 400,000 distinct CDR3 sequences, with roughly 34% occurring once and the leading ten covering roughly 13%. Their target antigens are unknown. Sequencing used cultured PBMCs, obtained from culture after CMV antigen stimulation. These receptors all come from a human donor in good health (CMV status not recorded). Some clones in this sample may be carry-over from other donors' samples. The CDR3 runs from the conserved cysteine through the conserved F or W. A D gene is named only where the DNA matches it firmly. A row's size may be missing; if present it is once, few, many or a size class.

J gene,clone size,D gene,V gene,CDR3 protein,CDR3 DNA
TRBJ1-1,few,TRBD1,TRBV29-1,CSVEYQGQGYTEAFF,TGCAGCGTTGAATATCAGGGACAGGGATACACTGAAGCTTTCTTT
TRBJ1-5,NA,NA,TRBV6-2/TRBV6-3,CASSYLRQPQHF,TGTGCCAGCAGTTACCTGAGGCAGCCCCAGCATTTT
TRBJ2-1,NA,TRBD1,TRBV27,CASRNTDRDEQFF,TGTGCCAGCAGAAATACAGACAGGGATGAGCAGTTCTTC
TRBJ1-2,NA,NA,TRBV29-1,CSVGDTNYGYTF,TGCAGCGTTGGGGACACCAACTATGGCTACACCTTC
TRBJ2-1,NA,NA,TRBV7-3,CASSGGGGSRGQFF,TGTGCCAGCAGCGGCGGTGGGGGCAGCCGAGGGCAGTTCTTC
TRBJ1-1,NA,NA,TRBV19,CASSWGRGDTEAFF,TGTGCCAGTAGCTGGGGGCGCGGGGACACTGAAGCTTTCTTT
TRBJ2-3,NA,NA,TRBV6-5,CASSRQVHGTDTQYF,TGTGCCAGCAGCAGACAGGTCCACGGCACAGATACGCAGTATTTT
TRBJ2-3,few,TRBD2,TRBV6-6,CASRRLAGADTQYF,TGTGCCAGCAGGCGACTAGCGGGGGCAGATACGCAGTATTTT
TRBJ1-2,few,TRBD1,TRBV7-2,CASSQTGGLYGYTF,TGTGCCAGCAGCCAAACAGGGGGTTTGTATGGCTACACCTTC
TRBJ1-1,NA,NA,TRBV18,CASSTQDLNTEAFF,TGTGCCAGCTCCACCCAGGACTTGAACACTGAAGCTTTCTTT
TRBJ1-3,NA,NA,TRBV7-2,CASSFQSTGFSGNTIYF,TGTGCCAGCAGCTTCCAATCGACGGGCTTCTCTGGAAACACCATATATTTT
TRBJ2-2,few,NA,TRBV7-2,CASSLYVGFGELFF,TGTGCCAGCAGCTTATATGTGGGTTTCGGGGAGCTGTTTTTT
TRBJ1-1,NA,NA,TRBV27,CASRGRVNTEAFF,TGTGCCAGCAGAGGCAGGGTAAACACTGAAGCTTTCTTT
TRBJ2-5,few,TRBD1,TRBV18,CASSPPGQTKETQYF,TGTGCCAGCTCACCACCGGGACAGACGAAAGAGACCCAGTACTTC
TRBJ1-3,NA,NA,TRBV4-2,CASSQDLGTRGNTIYF,TGTGCCAGCAGCCAAGATTTAGGAACTCGGGGAAACACCATATATTTT
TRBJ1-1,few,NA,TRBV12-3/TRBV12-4,CASFPGHLNTEAFF,TGTGCCAGCTTCCCCGGACACCTGAACACTGAAGCTTTCTTT
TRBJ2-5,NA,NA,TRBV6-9,CASRTTRDQETQYF,TGTGCCAGCAGAACCACTAGGGACCAAGAGACCCAGTACTTC
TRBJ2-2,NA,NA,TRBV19,CASSIGRRKLANTGELFF,TGTGCCAGTAGTATAGGTCGGAGGAAGCTTGCGAACACCGGGGAGCTGTTTTTT
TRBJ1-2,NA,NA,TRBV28,CASTKPQGQSYGYTF,TGTGCCAGCACCAAACCCCAAGGGCAGAGCTATGGCTACACCTTC
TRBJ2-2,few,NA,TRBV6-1,CASVRTGAAGELFF,TGTGCCAGCGTAAGAACGGGAGCCGCCGGGGAGCTGTTTTTT
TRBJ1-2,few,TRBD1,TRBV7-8,CASSLFDRANGYTF,TGTGCCAGCAGCTTATTCGACAGGGCAAATGGCTACACCTTC
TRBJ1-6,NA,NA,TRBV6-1,CASSDRGNGSPLHF,TGTGCCAGCAGTGACAGGGGTAACGGTTCACCCCTCCACTTT
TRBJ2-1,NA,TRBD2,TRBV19,CASSAISGGSSYNEQFF,TGTGCCAGTAGTGCCATTAGCGGGGGCAGCTCCTACAATGAGCAGTTCTTC
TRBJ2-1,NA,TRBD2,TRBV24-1,CATSDPRRTSGKVNEQFF,TGTGCCACCAGTGATCCCCGTCGGACTAGCGGGAAGGTCAATGAGCAGTTCTTC
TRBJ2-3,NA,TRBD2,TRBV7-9,CASSLDTWASGSTDTQYF,TGTGCCAGCAGCCTCGATACGTGGGCTAGCGGGAGCACAGATACGCAGTATTTT
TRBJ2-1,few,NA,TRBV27,CASSFLLRLAYEQFF,TGTGCCAGCAGTTTTCTCCTAAGGTTGGCCTATGAGCAGTTCTTC
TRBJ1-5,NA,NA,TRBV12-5,CASGLGDTGNQPQHF,TGTGCTAGTGGTTTGGGGGACACTGGCAATCAGCCCCAGCATTTT
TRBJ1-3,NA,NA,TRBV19,CASSRNDASGNTIYF,TGTGCCAGTAGTAGAAATGACGCATCTGGAAACACCATATATTTT
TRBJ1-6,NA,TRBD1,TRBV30,CAWSVRGQGLPPLHF,TGTGCCTGGAGTGTGAGGGGACAGGGTTTGCCACCCCTCCACTTT
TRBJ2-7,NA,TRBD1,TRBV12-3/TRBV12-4,CASSTGGNNYEQYF,TGTGCCAGCAGTACAGGGGGGAATAACTACGAGCAGTACTTC
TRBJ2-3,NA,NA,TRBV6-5,CASSAQTPTDTQYF,TGTGCCAGCAGCGCTCAGACGCCCACAGATACGCAGTATTTT
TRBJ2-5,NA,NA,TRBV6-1,CASSGGDPAGWETQYF,TGTGCCAGCAGTGGTGGGGACCCGGCGGGGTGGGAGACCCAGTACTTC
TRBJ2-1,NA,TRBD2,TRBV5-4,CASSLASGRAPVFF,TGTGCCAGCAGCTTGGCTAGCGGGAGGGCCCCGGTGTTCTTC
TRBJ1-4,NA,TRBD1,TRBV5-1,CASRQGENEKLFF,TGCGCCAGCAGACAGGGGGAAAATGAAAAACTGTTTTTT
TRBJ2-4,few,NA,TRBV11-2,CASRTGRGKNIQYF,TGTGCCAGCAGAACAGGGAGAGGGAAAAACATTCAGTACTTC
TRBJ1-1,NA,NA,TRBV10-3,CATGALDTEAFF,TGTGCCACCGGGGCTCTCGACACTGAAGCTTTCTTT
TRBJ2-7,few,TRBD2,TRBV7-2,CASSLALAGVLYEQYF,TGTGCCAGCAGCTTAGCACTAGCGGGAGTACTCTACGAGCAGTACTTC
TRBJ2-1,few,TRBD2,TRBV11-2,CASSPVAGAYNEQFF,TGTGCCAGCAGCCCGGTGGCGGGAGCCTACAATGAGCAGTTCTTC
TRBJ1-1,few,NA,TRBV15,CATSRDHAGTEAFF,TGTGCCACCAGCAGAGATCATGCCGGGACTGAAGCTTTCTTT
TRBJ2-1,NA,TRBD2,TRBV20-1,CSASGTSGSRSYNEQFF,TGCAGTGCTAGCGGGACTAGCGGGAGCCGCTCCTACAATGAGCAGTTCTTC
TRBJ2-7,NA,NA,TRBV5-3,CASSYHQSSYEQYF,TGTGCCAGCAGCTACCATCAGAGCTCCTACGAGCAGTACTTC
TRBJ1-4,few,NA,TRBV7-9,CASSSTLGGKNEKLFF,TGTGCCAGCAGCTCAACCTTGGGGGGGAAGAATGAAAAACTGTTTTTT
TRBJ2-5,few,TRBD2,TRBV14,CASSQTSSRETQYF,TGTGCCAGCAGCCAGACTAGCTCACGAGAGACCCAGTACTTC
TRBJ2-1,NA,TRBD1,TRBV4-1,CASSRDSLYNEQFF,TGCGCCAGCAGCCGGGACAGCTTATACAATGAGCAGTTCTTC
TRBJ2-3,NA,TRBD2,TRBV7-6,CASSFLAGLGADTQYF,TGTGCCAGCAGCTTTCTAGCGGGCCTGGGGGCAGATACGCAGTATTTT
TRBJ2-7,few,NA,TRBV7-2,CASSLEFGNREQYF,TGTGCCAGCAGCTTAGAGTTTGGGAATCGGGAGCAGTACTTC
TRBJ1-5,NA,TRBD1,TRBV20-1,CSVEDRGLGQPQHF,TGCAGTGTGGAGGACAGGGGGCTTGGACAGCCCCAGCATTTT
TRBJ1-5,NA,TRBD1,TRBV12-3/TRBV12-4,CASSRTGASLGNQPQHF,TGTGCCAGCAGTAGGACAGGGGCAAGCCTAGGCAATCAGCCCCAGCATTTT
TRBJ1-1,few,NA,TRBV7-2,CASSLEMVAMNTEAFF,TGTGCCAGCAGCTTAGAGATGGTAGCGATGAACACTGAAGCTTTCTTT
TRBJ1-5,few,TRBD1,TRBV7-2,CASSFTGGRGNQPQHF,TGTGCCAGCAGCTTTACAGGGGGCAGGGGCAATCAGCCCCAGCATTTT
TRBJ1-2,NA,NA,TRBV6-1,CASSELSPYTF,TGTGCCAGCAGTGAACTTTCCCCCTACACCTTC
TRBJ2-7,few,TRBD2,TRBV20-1,CSAHRGGGETYEQYF,TGCAGTGCTCACCGAGGCGGGGGGGAGACCTACGAGCAGTACTTC
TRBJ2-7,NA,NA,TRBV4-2,CASSRKGSTYEQYF,TGTGCCAGCAGCCGCAAGGGATCTACCTACGAGCAGTACTTC
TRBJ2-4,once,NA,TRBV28,CASIKSDGENIQYF,TGTGCCAGCATCAAATCTGACGGGGAAAACATTCAGTACTTC